The rows below give T cell receptor beta chains drawn from one sample of a study of shared clonotypes between healthy human individuals. Libraries were prepared by immunoSEQ multiplex PCR; TCRdb keeps only in-frame clonotypes and omits some of them. The table shows 2 million to 2.5 million clones, with 80% to 95% occurring only once. Input material: naive CD4+ T cells from PBMCs. The receptor set was obtained from a man aged 18 to 29 in good health. Some clones in this sample may be carry-over from other donors' samples. Both conserved end residues are part of each CDR3. D genes are given only for firm matches. Size values are once, few and many counts, or a class for expanded clones, and some rows have none.

NA | TRBJ2-4 | TRBV27 | NA | TGTGCCAGCAGTCAAAACCGTCGGGACATTCAGTACTTC | CASSQNRRDIQYF
NA | TRBJ2-1 | TRBV9 | NA | TGTGCCAGCAGCGTAGCTCTAGGAGCATACAATGAGCAGTTCTTC | CASSVALGAYNEQFF
NA | TRBJ2-2 | TRBV19 | NA | TGTGCCAGTAGTCCGACCTTGGGCGGGATGGGCACCGGGGAGCTGTTTTTT | CASSPTLGGMGTGELFF
NA | TRBJ2-7 | TRBV28 | TRBD1 | TGTGCCAGCAGTAAACTGGACAGGGAGATATCCTACGAGCAGTACTTC | CASSKLDREISYEQYF
NA | TRBJ2-7 | TRBV7-2 | TRBD1 | TGTGCCAGCAGCTTGACGGACAGGGGTTACGAGCAGTACTTC | CASSLTDRGYEQYF
NA | TRBJ2-3 | TRBV7-2 | NA | TGTGCCAGCAGCTTAGGCGGGTATCGCACAGATACGCAGTATTTT | CASSLGGYRTDTQYF
NA | TRBJ1-4 | TRBV10-2 | TRBD1 | TGCGCCAGCAGGGACAGGGGGCAGTATGAAAAACTGTTTTTT | CASRDRGQYEKLFF
NA | TRBJ1-1 | TRBV27 | NA | TGTGCCAGCATGGACAGCTTCATGAACACTGAAGCTTTCTTT | CASMDSFMNTEAFF
NA | TRBJ2-3 | TRBV9 | NA | TGTGCCAGCAGCGCGACCGGACGGATCACAGATACGCAGTATTTT | CASSATGRITDTQYF
NA | TRBJ1-3 | TRBV28 | NA | TGTGCCAGCAACCCACAGCAACCCTCTGGAAACACCATATATTTT | CASNPQQPSGNTIYF
NA | TRBJ2-7 | TRBV10-3 | TRBD2 | TGTGCCATCAGTGAGGGGAGGGGCCCCTACGAGCAGTACTTC | CAISEGRGPYEQYF
NA | TRBJ1-1 | TRBV28 | NA | TGTGCCAGCAGTTTTGGGGGGAAGGGGACTGAAGCTTTCTTT | CASSFGGKGTEAFF
NA | TRBJ1-1 | TRBV2 | NA | TGTGCCAGCAGAGACGACTCTCTTGGACAGCACACTGAAGCTTTCTTT | CASRDDSLGQHTEAFF
NA | TRBJ1-2 | TRBV5-8 | NA | TGTGCCAGCAGCCCGGGTTTCTATGGCTACACCTTC | CASSPGFYGYTF
NA | TRBJ2-1 | TRBV29-1 | TRBD2 | TGCAGCGTTGAGACTAGCGGATGGCAGTTCTTC | CSVETSGWQFF
NA | TRBJ2-5 | TRBV7-9 | NA | TGTGCCAGCAGCCTACCTGGGGAAGAGACCCAGTACTTC | CASSLPGEETQYF
NA | TRBJ2-1 | TRBV4-3 | TRBD2 | TGCGCCAGCAGCCTCGGCAGCGGGAGGAACAATGAGCAGTTCTTC | CASSLGSGRNNEQFF
NA | TRBJ2-5 | TRBV29-1 | NA | TGCAGCGTTCGTAAGAGCCCGATGGAGGGTGAGACCCAGTACTTC | CSVRKSPMEGETQYF
NA | TRBJ2-1 | TRBV5-1 | TRBD2 | TGCGCCAGCAGCTTGGTCGATAGCGGGACGCGAGACAATGAGCAGTTCTTC | CASSLVDSGTRDNEQFF
NA | TRBJ2-7 | TRBV29-1 | NA | TGCAGCGTGTTGCGACCGTCCTACGAGCAGTACTTC | CSVLRPSYEQYF
NA | TRBJ2-7 | TRBV20-1 | NA | TGCAGTGCTCACAGCTACGAGCAGTACTTC | CSAHSYEQYF
NA | TRBJ2-5 | TRBV10-3 | NA | TGTGCCATCAGGTTTGAGCAGGGGGAGACCCAGTACTTC | CAIRFEQGETQYF
NA | TRBJ2-3 | TRBV5-4 | NA | TGTGCCAGCGCCCGTTATCTCACGGATACGCAGTATTTT | CASARYLTDTQYF
once | TRBJ1-1 | TRBV7-6 | NA | TGTGCCAGCAGCTTAGTCCCGGGGACGAACACTGAAGCTTTCTTT | CASSLVPGTNTEAFF
NA | TRBJ2-1 | TRBV27 | TRBD2 | TGTGCCAGCAGTCCAGGACTAGCGGGACCTCCCTACAATGAGCAGTTCTTC | CASSPGLAGPPYNEQFF
NA | TRBJ2-5 | TRBV5-1 | TRBD2 | TGCGCCAGCAGCCCCGGGGGGGACGGGGAGACCCAGTACTTC | CASSPGGDGETQYF
once | TRBJ2-1 | TRBV7-3 | NA | TGTGCCAGCAGCTTACTCGGCAGGGCCTACAATGAGCAGTTCTTC | CASSLLGRAYNEQFF
NA | TRBJ2-7 | TRBV28 | TRBD1 | TGTGCCAGCAGTCCCCCAGGGGGCTCCGAGCAGTACTTC | CASSPPGGSEQYF
NA | TRBJ2-6 | TRBV15 | NA | TGTGCCACACAGACATCTGGGGCCAACGTCCTGACTTTC | CATQTSGANVLTF
NA | TRBJ1-4 | TRBV6-6 | NA | TGTGCCAGCAGTTATCCGGGATCAACTAATGAAAAACTGTTTTTT | CASSYPGSTNEKLFF
NA | TRBJ2-4 | TRBV15 | TRBD2 | TGTGCCACCAGCAGAGGACTAGCGGGAGGGCCAGCCAAAAACATTCAGTACTTC | CATSRGLAGGPAKNIQYF
once | TRBJ2-3 | TRBV5-6 | TRBD2 | TGTGCCAGCAGCTCCTCTGGCGGGAGGGCCAGGGATACGCAGTATTTT | CASSSSGGRARDTQYF
NA | TRBJ2-4 | TRBV10-1 | NA | TGCGCCAGCAGGCGGACAGACATTCTAGCCAAAAACATTCAGTACTTC | CASRRTDILAKNIQYF
NA | TRBJ2-7 | TRBV4-3 | TRBD2 | TGCGCCAGCAGCCATGGGACTAGCGGGAGTGCCCAGCAGTACTTC | CASSHGTSGSAQQYF
NA | TRBJ1-3 | TRBV7-9 | NA | TGTGCCAGCAGCAAGGACAGCATCTCTGGAAACACCATATATTTT | CASSKDSISGNTIYF
NA | TRBJ2-7 | TRBV28 | NA | TGTGCCAGCAGTTTAGGACCAGACTCCTACGAGCAGTACTTC | CASSLGPDSYEQYF
NA | TRBJ1-2 | TRBV5-1 | NA | TGCGCCAGCAGCGATGGTCGTGGCTACACCTTC | CASSDGRGYTF
NA | TRBJ2-3 | TRBV11-2 | TRBD2 | TGTGCCAGCAGCGGACTAGCGGGCACAGATACGCAGTATTTT | CASSGLAGTDTQYF
NA | TRBJ2-5 | TRBV27 | NA | TGTGCCAGCAGGCTTTTGAGCGGTGGGGAGACCCAGTACTTC | CASRLLSGGETQYF
NA | TRBJ2-1 | TRBV30 | NA | TGTGCCTGGAGTAGATCGGGTACCTACAATGAGCAGTTCTTC | CAWSRSGTYNEQFF
NA | TRBJ2-7 | TRBV7-9 | NA | TGTGCCAGCAGCCGCGAACAGGGCCCCTACAACTTC | CASSREQGPYNF
once | TRBJ1-1 | TRBV4-3 | NA | TGCGCCAGCAGCCAAGGACCTGCAGCGGGAATTGCCTATGAAGCTTTCTTT | CASSQGPAAGIAYEAFF
NA | TRBJ2-5 | TRBV7-9 | NA | TGTGCCAGCAGCTTTGGGAACTGGTGGCAGCCGTACAGAGAGACCCAGTACTTC | CASSFGNWWQPYRETQYF
NA | TRBJ2-1 | TRBV28 | TRBD2 | TGTGCCAGCAGTATACCCGGGACTACCTCCTACAATGAGCAGTTCTTC | CASSIPGTTSYNEQFF
NA | TRBJ1-1 | TRBV7-9 | NA | TGTGCCAGCAGCGGACCATGGACAGATTTGAACACTGAAGCTTTCTTT | CASSGPWTDLNTEAFF
NA | TRBJ1-4 | TRBV28 | TRBD1 | TGTGCCAGCAGCGAAGGGGGACAGGGGAATGAAAAACTGTTTTTT | CASSEGGQGNEKLFF
NA | TRBJ1-1 | TRBV4-3 | NA | TGCGCCAGCAGCCAAGACCCATATAGGAACACTGAAGCTTTCTTT | CASSQDPYRNTEAFF
once | TRBJ2-1 | TRBV10-3 | TRBD2 | TGTGCCTCCCTAGCGGGAAGGTCCTACAATGAGCAGTTCTTC | CASLAGRSYNEQFF
once | TRBJ2-1 | TRBV28 | TRBD1 | TGTGCCAGCAGGGGGACAGGGGGACCTTACAATGAGCAGTTCTTC | CASRGTGGPYNEQFF
NA | TRBJ2-5 | TRBV7-9 | TRBD2 | TGTGCCAGCAGCCCCCCCGGGAGGGCCATAAAGACCCAGTACTTC | CASSPPGRAIKTQYF
NA | TRBJ2-7 | TRBV5-5 | NA | TGTGCCAGCAGCCTCCCACCAGGCGAGCAGTACTTC | CASSLPPGEQYF
NA | TRBJ2-1 | TRBV15 | NA | TGTGCCACCAGCAGAGTAGGCGGGCTAAACAATGAGCAGTTCTTC | CATSRVGGLNNEQFF
NA | TRBJ1-3 | TRBV5-1 | NA | TGCGCCAGCAGCTTGGACACTGGAAACACCATATATTTT | CASSLDTGNTIYF
NA | TRBJ2-4 | TRBV27 | NA | TGTGCCAGCAGTTTATTTGGTCGACAGCTAGCCAAAAACATTCAGTACTTC | CASSLFGRQLAKNIQYF
NA | TRBJ2-3 | TRBV5-1 | NA | TGCGCCAGCAGGTCAGCGTCTAGCACAGATACGCAGTATTTT | CASRSASSTDTQYF
NA | TRBJ2-5 | TRBV18 | NA | TGTGCCAGCTCACCAAGAACTAGTTTCCAAGAGACCCAGTACTTC | CASSPRTSFQETQYF
few | TRBJ2-2 | TRBV5-4 | TRBD1 | TGTGCCAGCAGCCCCAGGGGGACCGGGGAGCTGTTTTTT | CASSPRGTGELFF
NA | TRBJ1-2 | TRBV6-5 | NA | TGTGCCAGCAGTACATCAGGGTCCAACTATGGCTACACCTTC | CASSTSGSNYGYTF
NA | TRBJ2-5 | TRBV15 | TRBD2 | TGTGCCACCAGCAGGGCCATTGCGGCGGGAGGCTACATTCAAGAGACCCAGTACTTC | CATSRAIAAGGYIQETQYF
NA | TRBJ2-7 | TRBV11-2 | NA | TGTGCCAGCAGCTTAGTACCCAGGAGCTCCTACGAGCAGTACTTC | CASSLVPRSSYEQYF